A selection of T cell receptor beta chains follows, all from one sample in a study of OX40 agonist ivuxolimab in advanced cancers. Generated by immunoSEQ multiplex PCR, the TCRdb table keeps only in-frame clones and is missing some. The sample carries about 15,000 clones, 75% to 95% recorded once. Material: CD4+ or CD8+ T cells sorted from blood, obtained in a trial of the OX40 agonist ivuxolimab. Receptor source: an adult with an advanced solid tumor such as melanoma, head and neck, liver or kidney cancer. Each CDR3 is given with its conserved first and last residue.

len	v_gene	CDR3aa
12	TRBV6-1	CASSLSSTEAFF
18	TRBV2	CASSFWTSGSVNPYEQYF
12	TRBV6-6	CASSYGPTEAFF
14	TRBV10-1	CASSPGQGGYEQYF
16	TRBV19	CASTALGQMNTGELFF
13	TRBV28	CASSSLMNTEAFF
13	TRBV7-7	CASSLEVIGELFF
14	TRBV5-6	CASSSMEWGNEQYF
15	TRBV5-1	CASSFAPGAARELFF
15	TRBV6-6	CASSPWGAANYGYTF
14	TRBV5-8	CASSQGLVDFEQYF
17	TRBV9	CASTNVAGADNTGELFF
14	TRBV7-2	CASSPRPGALEQYF
13	TRBV5-5	CAIPGGIAGELFF
14	TRBV4-1	CASSQDRGGPEAFF
14	TRBV9	CASSVGGSTDTQYF
14	TRBV5-1	CASSLPGGDEKLFF
13	TRBV10-2	CASSPPTKYEQYF
13	TRBV19	CASRTGGGYGYTF
14	TRBV6-5	CASSYYSGNPEQFF
13	TRBV27	CASSYAEGYEQYF
11	TRBV15	CATSINTEAFF
15	TRBV27	CASSLVGALTDTQYF
15	TRBV6-5	CASSYSAGPYNEQFF
13	TRBV6-5	CASSGLFTDTQYF
13	TRBV27	CASAGTAYNEQFF
15	TRBV4-1	CASSQGLAGAYEQYF
15	TRBV5-6	CASSLGASGSGELFF
13	TRBV14	CASSQGGFYEQYF
14	TRBV7-6	CASSLAGLAPEQFF
16	TRBV6-1	CASSELRTGGISEAFF
14	TRBV28	CASSFVSENEKLFF
14	TRBV28	CASSKPQEFEKLFF
16	TRBV7-7	CASSVPSRVGNNEQFF
13	TRBV11-2	CASSLGGRETQYF
15	TRBV6-1	CASSEVGDTGYEQYF
13	TRBV18	CASSPFRTETQYF